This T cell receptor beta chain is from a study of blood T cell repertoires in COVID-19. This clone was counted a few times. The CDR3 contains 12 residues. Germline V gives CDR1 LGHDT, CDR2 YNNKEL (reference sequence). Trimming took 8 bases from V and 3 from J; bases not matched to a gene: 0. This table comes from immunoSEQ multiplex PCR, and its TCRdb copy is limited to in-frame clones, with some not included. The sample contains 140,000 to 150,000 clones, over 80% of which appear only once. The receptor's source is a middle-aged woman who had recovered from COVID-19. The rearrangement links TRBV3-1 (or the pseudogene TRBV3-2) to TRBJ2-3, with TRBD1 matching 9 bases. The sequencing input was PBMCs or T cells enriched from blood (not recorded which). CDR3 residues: CASGQGTDTQYF. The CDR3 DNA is TGTGCCAGCGGACAGGGGACAGATACGCAGTATTTT.